A selection of T cell receptor beta chains follows, all from one sample in a study of blood T cell repertoires in COVID-19. Clones were sequenced by immunoSEQ multiplex PCR, and TCRdb holds only the in-frame ones, with some missing. The repertoire consists of about 150,000 clones, with around 88% occurring once and the leading ten covering 2.5% to 3%. Material for sequencing was peripheral blood. All receptors derive from a man aged 60-69 years with active or convalescent COVID-19. The CDR3 runs from the conserved cysteine through the conserved F or W. The order of the fields is clone size, J gene, V gene, D gene, CDR3 protein, CDR3 DNA. The D gene is left open where the match is weak. Clone size is given for some rows only: seen once, a few or many times, or a class if the clone is expanded.

>NA|TRBJ2-3|TRBV5-4|TRBD1
CASSLGTGVTDTQYF
TGTGCCAGCAGCTTGGGGACAGGGGTCACAGATACGCAGTATTTT
>NA|TRBJ1-2|TRBV29-1|NA
CSARGLDGYTF
TGCAGCGCAAGGGGGTTAGATGGCTACACCTTC
>NA|TRBJ1-2|TRBV9|NA
CASSRGGDYGYTF
TGTGCCAGCAGCCGTGGGGGGGACTATGGCTACACCTTC
>NA|TRBJ2-2|TRBV7-9|NA
CASSSQGGGELFF
TGTGCCAGCAGCTCGCAGGGAGGCGGGGAGCTGTTTTTT
>NA|TRBJ1-6|TRBV9|NA
CASSVTGINSPLHF
TGTGCCAGCAGCGTAACGGGGATAAATTCACCCCTCCACTTT
>NA|TRBJ1-1|TRBV20-1|NA
CSTARKAEAFF
TGCAGTACTGCTCGGAAAGCGGAAGCTTTCTTT
>NA|TRBJ2-5|TRBV15|NA
CATSRDGRETQYF
TGTGCCACCAGCAGAGATGGCAGGGAGACCCAGTACTTC
>NA|TRBJ2-7|TRBV18|TRBD2
CASSPGLADLYEQYF
TGTGCCAGCTCACCGGGACTAGCCGATCTCTACGAGCAGTACTTC
>NA|TRBJ2-5|TRBV10-3|NA
CAISGTGDSGETQYF
TGTGCCATCAGTGGTACCGGGGACTCAGGGGAGACCCAGTACTTC
>NA|TRBJ2-6|TRBV24-1|NA
CATSDRQSLISGANVLTF
TGTGCCACCAGTGATCGACAGTCACTGATCTCTGGGGCCAACGTCCTGACTTTC
>NA|TRBJ2-1|TRBV30|NA
CAWREGISYNEQFF
TGTGCCTGGAGAGAGGGAATCTCCTACAATGAGCAGTTCTTC
>NA|TRBJ1-5|TRBV11-3|NA
CASSFPAGIWSNQPQHF
TGTGCCAGCAGCTTCCCGGCCGGGATTTGGAGCAATCAGCCCCAGCATTTT
>NA|TRBJ1-1|TRBV3-1/TRBV3-2|NA
CASSQEFGRGMNTEAFF
TGTGCCAGCAGCCAAGAATTTGGTCGGGGGATGAACACTGAAGCTTTCTTT
>NA|TRBJ1-2|TRBV15|NA
CATSRDVANYGYTF
TGTGCCACCAGCAGAGACGTCGCTAACTATGGCTACACCTTC
>NA|TRBJ2-7|TRBV5-4|NA
CASSLLSGTTYEQYF
TGTGCCAGCAGTTTATTGAGCGGCACAACTTACGAGCAGTACTTC
>once|TRBJ2-7|TRBV7-2|NA
CASSFRQVSYEQYF
TGTGCCAGCAGCTTCCGACAGGTTTCCTACGAGCAGTACTTC
>NA|TRBJ1-2|TRBV4-1|NA
CASSQRGAGTIIYGYTF
TGCGCCAGCAGCCAACGGGGAGCCGGGACAATTATTTATGGCTACACCTTC